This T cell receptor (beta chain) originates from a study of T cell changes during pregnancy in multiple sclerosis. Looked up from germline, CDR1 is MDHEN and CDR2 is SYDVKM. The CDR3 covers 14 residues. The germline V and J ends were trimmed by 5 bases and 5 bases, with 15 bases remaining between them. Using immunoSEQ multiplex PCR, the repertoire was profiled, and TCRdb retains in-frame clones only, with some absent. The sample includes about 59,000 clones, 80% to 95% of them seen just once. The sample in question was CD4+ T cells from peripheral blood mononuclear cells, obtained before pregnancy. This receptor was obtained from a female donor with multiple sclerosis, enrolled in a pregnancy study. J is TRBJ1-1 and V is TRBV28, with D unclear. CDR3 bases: TGTGCCAGCAGTGATCCAGCGATGGTAACTGAAGCTTTCTTT. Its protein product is CASSDPAMVTEAFF.